A selection of T cell receptor beta chains follows, all from one sample in a study of beta chain features in type 1 diabetes. TCRdb keeps only in-frame clones here, not all; method: immunoSEQ multiplex PCR. The table includes about 200,000 clones, about a tenth detected once. Material for sequencing was central memory CD4+ T cells from blood. The receptors stem from a man younger than 35 in good health. The CDR3 runs from the conserved cysteine through the conserved F or W. Each record gives: clone size, D gene, J gene, V gene, CDR3 length, CDR3 DNA, CDR3 protein. The D gene is left open where the match is weak. Size tells how often a clone was seen (once, few, many) or the class of an expanded clone, and some rows leave it out.

clone_size: NA
d_call: NA
j_call: TRBJ2-1
v_call: TRBV30
cdr3_length: 15
cdr3_nt: TGTGCCTGGAGTTCCGGGGGCTCCTCCTACAATGAGCAGTTCTTC
cdr3_aa: CAWSSGGSSYNEQFF

clone_size: NA
d_call: TRBD2
j_call: TRBJ2-1
v_call: TRBV5-1
cdr3_length: 16
cdr3_nt: TGCGCCAGCAGCATGAACCTAGCGGGAGGGACAAATGAGCAGTTCTTC
cdr3_aa: CASSMNLAGGTNEQFF

clone_size: few
d_call: TRBD2
j_call: TRBJ2-7
v_call: TRBV5-1
cdr3_length: 15
cdr3_nt: TGCGCCAGCAGCTCTCGGACTAGCGGACTCTACGAGCAGTACTTC
cdr3_aa: CASSSRTSGLYEQYF

clone_size: NA
d_call: NA
j_call: TRBJ2-3
v_call: TRBV5-1
cdr3_length: 13
cdr3_nt: TGCGCCAGCAGCTTGGGGATGACAGATACGCAGTATTTT
cdr3_aa: CASSLGMTDTQYF

clone_size: few
d_call: NA
j_call: TRBJ2-5
v_call: TRBV9
cdr3_length: 14
cdr3_nt: TGTGCCAGCAGCGTCGGGACGGACCAAGAGACCCAGTACTTC
cdr3_aa: CASSVGTDQETQYF

clone_size: NA
d_call: NA
j_call: TRBJ1-2
v_call: TRBV28
cdr3_length: 13
cdr3_nt: TGTGCCAGCAGCGGCACAAACCAGGGAGGCTACACCTTC
cdr3_aa: CASSGTNQGGYTF

clone_size: NA
d_call: TRBD1
j_call: TRBJ2-3
v_call: TRBV4-3
cdr3_length: 14
cdr3_nt: TGCGCCAGCAGCCACGGACAGGGGGCGAATACGCAGTATTTT
cdr3_aa: CASSHGQGANTQYF

clone_size: few
d_call: TRBD1
j_call: TRBJ2-1
v_call: TRBV27
cdr3_length: 11
cdr3_nt: TGTGCCAGCAGTTCCCGCGGGACAGGGTTCTTC
cdr3_aa: CASSSRGTGFF

clone_size: NA
d_call: NA
j_call: TRBJ2-7
v_call: TRBV7-2
cdr3_length: 14
cdr3_nt: TGTGCCAGCAGCCGAAGGACAGATTTCTACGAGCAGTACTTC
cdr3_aa: CASSRRTDFYEQYF

clone_size: NA
d_call: TRBD2
j_call: TRBJ2-3
v_call: TRBV7-9
cdr3_length: 18
cdr3_nt: TGTGCCAGCAGCTTAGCGCTTTCCCTAGCGGGAGAGGCAGATACGCAGTATTTT
cdr3_aa: CASSLALSLAGEADTQYF

clone_size: NA
d_call: NA
j_call: TRBJ2-7
v_call: TRBV7-2
cdr3_length: 12
cdr3_nt: TGTGCCAGCAGGACAGATTCCTACGAGCAGTACTTC
cdr3_aa: CASRTDSYEQYF

clone_size: NA
d_call: TRBD1
j_call: TRBJ2-4
v_call: TRBV25-1
cdr3_length: 18
cdr3_nt: TGTGCCAGCAGATCCCCGAGCAGGGGGCTTATAGCCAAAAACATTCAGTACTTC
cdr3_aa: CASRSPSRGLIAKNIQYF

clone_size: NA
d_call: TRBD2
j_call: TRBJ2-5
v_call: TRBV5-1
cdr3_length: 16
cdr3_nt: TGCGCCAGCAGTATTCGGACTAGCGGGTTAGAAGAGACCCAGTACTTC
cdr3_aa: CASSIRTSGLEETQYF

clone_size: few
d_call: NA
j_call: TRBJ2-3
v_call: TRBV9
cdr3_length: 13
cdr3_nt: TGTGCCAGCAGCGCGGACGTTACAGATACGCAGTATTTT
cdr3_aa: CASSADVTDTQYF

clone_size: few
d_call: NA
j_call: TRBJ2-5
v_call: TRBV30
cdr3_length: 11
cdr3_nt: TGTGCCTGGACAGCCGAAGAGACCCAGTACTTC
cdr3_aa: CAWTAEETQYF

clone_size: few
d_call: NA
j_call: TRBJ2-1
v_call: TRBV11-3
cdr3_length: 14
cdr3_nt: TGTGCCAGCAGCCCCACGGGTACCTACAATGAGCAGTTCTTC
cdr3_aa: CASSPTGTYNEQFF

clone_size: NA
d_call: NA
j_call: TRBJ2-7
v_call: TRBV30
cdr3_length: 16
cdr3_nt: TGTGCCTGGAGTGTACCAGCTAGCGCCGGCTCCTACGAGCAGTACTTC
cdr3_aa: CAWSVPASAGSYEQYF

clone_size: many
d_call: TRBD1
j_call: TRBJ2-7
v_call: TRBV6-1
cdr3_length: 13
cdr3_nt: TGTGCCAGCAGTCTGGACAGGAACGGCGAGCAGTACTTC
cdr3_aa: CASSLDRNGEQYF

clone_size: few
d_call: NA
j_call: TRBJ2-5
v_call: TRBV9
cdr3_length: 14
cdr3_nt: TGTGCCAGCAGCGTAGAAGGAAGGGCCAGGACCCAGTACTTC
cdr3_aa: CASSVEGRARTQYF

clone_size: NA
d_call: NA
j_call: TRBJ1-1
v_call: TRBV7-3
cdr3_length: 13
cdr3_nt: TGTGCCAGCAGACAAGACAGGAGGACTGAAGCTTTCTTT
cdr3_aa: CASRQDRRTEAFF

clone_size: NA
d_call: NA
j_call: TRBJ1-1
v_call: TRBV30
cdr3_length: 12
cdr3_nt: TGTGCCTGCACTCAGGTGAACACTGAAGCTTTCTTT
cdr3_aa: CACTQVNTEAFF

clone_size: many
d_call: TRBD2
j_call: TRBJ2-5
v_call: TRBV7-2
cdr3_length: 13
cdr3_nt: TGTGCCAGCAGCCAGACTAGCGAAGAGACCCAGTACTTC
cdr3_aa: CASSQTSEETQYF

clone_size: few
d_call: NA
j_call: TRBJ2-3
v_call: TRBV10-3
cdr3_length: 12
cdr3_nt: TGTGCCATCAGTGAGTCGCGCCCTACGCAGTATTTT
cdr3_aa: CAISESRPTQYF

clone_size: NA
d_call: NA
j_call: TRBJ2-7
v_call: TRBV11-2
cdr3_length: 14
cdr3_nt: TGTGCCAGCAGCTTAGCCTTCAACTCCTACGAGCAGTACTTC
cdr3_aa: CASSLAFNSYEQYF

clone_size: few
d_call: TRBD2
j_call: TRBJ2-7
v_call: TRBV7-3
cdr3_length: 14
cdr3_nt: TGTGCCAGCAGCTACGGGAGGGGCCACTACGAGCAGTACTTC
cdr3_aa: CASSYGRGHYEQYF

clone_size: NA
d_call: TRBD1
j_call: TRBJ2-7
v_call: TRBV29-1
cdr3_length: 14
cdr3_nt: TGCAGCGTCGCCGCCGGGACAGGGCGCAACGAGCAGTACTTC
cdr3_aa: CSVAAGTGRNEQYF

clone_size: NA
d_call: NA
j_call: TRBJ2-2
v_call: TRBV30
cdr3_length: 13
cdr3_nt: TGTGCCTGGAAGGGAGACTACACCGGGGAGCTGTTTTTT
cdr3_aa: CAWKGDYTGELFF

clone_size: many
d_call: NA
j_call: TRBJ2-5
v_call: TRBV28
cdr3_length: 11
cdr3_nt: TGTGCCAGCAGTTTAGGAGAGACCCAGTACTTC
cdr3_aa: CASSLGETQYF

clone_size: few
d_call: NA
j_call: TRBJ2-3
v_call: TRBV5-6
cdr3_length: 13
cdr3_nt: TGTGCCAGCAGCTTGGTGGCACCAGATACGCAGTATTTT
cdr3_aa: CASSLVAPDTQYF

clone_size: few
d_call: NA
j_call: TRBJ1-5
v_call: TRBV7-8
cdr3_length: 17
cdr3_nt: TGTGCCAGCAGCTTAAGCCCAGGGAGTCGTTTTGGCCAGCCCCAGCATTTT
cdr3_aa: CASSLSPGSRFGQPQHF

clone_size: NA
d_call: TRBD1
j_call: TRBJ2-7
v_call: TRBV28
cdr3_length: 13
cdr3_nt: TGTGCCAGCAACCGGGACAGGGGCTACGAGCAGTACTTC
cdr3_aa: CASNRDRGYEQYF

clone_size: few
d_call: NA
j_call: TRBJ1-3
v_call: TRBV30
cdr3_length: 12
cdr3_nt: TGTGCCAGCCATGGGAAAGGAAACACCATATATTTT
cdr3_aa: CASHGKGNTIYF

clone_size: few
d_call: NA
j_call: TRBJ2-5
v_call: TRBV18
cdr3_length: 17
cdr3_nt: TGTGCCAGCTCACCCCCTTACGGACAGTTCAATCCAGAGACCCAGTACTTC
cdr3_aa: CASSPPYGQFNPETQYF

clone_size: many
d_call: TRBD2
j_call: TRBJ2-1
v_call: TRBV7-2
cdr3_length: 15
cdr3_nt: TGTGCCAGCACCGAACTAGCGCGTTCCTACAATGAGCAGTTCTTC
cdr3_aa: CASTELARSYNEQFF

clone_size: NA
d_call: NA
j_call: TRBJ1-4
v_call: TRBV18
cdr3_length: 14
cdr3_nt: TGTGCCAGCTCAGACGCGGACGGTAATGAAAAACTGTTTTTT
cdr3_aa: CASSDADGNEKLFF

clone_size: few
d_call: TRBD2
j_call: TRBJ2-1
v_call: TRBV7-7
cdr3_length: 19
cdr3_nt: TGTGCTAGCAGCGTCGGGACTAGCGGGAGTAAGAAGTCCTACAATGAGCAGTTCTTC
cdr3_aa: CASSVGTSGSKKSYNEQFF

clone_size: NA
d_call: TRBD1
j_call: TRBJ2-7
v_call: TRBV7-9
cdr3_length: 14
cdr3_nt: TGTGCCAGCAGCTTAGCGACAGGGCGAAATGAGCAGTACTTC
cdr3_aa: CASSLATGRNEQYF

clone_size: NA
d_call: TRBD2
j_call: TRBJ2-5
v_call: TRBV7-6
cdr3_length: 17
cdr3_nt: TGTGCCAGCAGCTTAGTTGGAGGGACTAGCGGGAGAGAGACCCAGTACTTC
cdr3_aa: CASSLVGGTSGRETQYF

clone_size: few
d_call: TRBD1
j_call: TRBJ2-3
v_call: TRBV2
cdr3_length: 16
cdr3_nt: TGTGCCAGCAGTCGCGGACAGGCCAGCCGCACAGATACGCAGTATTTT
cdr3_aa: CASSRGQASRTDTQYF

clone_size: NA
d_call: NA
j_call: TRBJ2-1
v_call: TRBV4-1
cdr3_length: 16
cdr3_nt: TGCGCCAGCAGGAGAAGCCGGGAGAGCTCCTACAATGAGCAGTTCTTC
cdr3_aa: CASRRSRESSYNEQFF

clone_size: NA
d_call: TRBD2
j_call: TRBJ2-5
v_call: TRBV5-4
cdr3_length: 17
cdr3_nt: TGTGCCAGCAGCTTGGATCCGCTAGCGGTGTACCAAGAGACCCAGTACTTC
cdr3_aa: CASSLDPLAVYQETQYF

clone_size: NA
d_call: TRBD1
j_call: TRBJ2-3
v_call: TRBV5-1
cdr3_length: 15
cdr3_nt: TGCGCCAGCAGCCACGGGACAGGCAGCACAGATACGCAGTATTTT
cdr3_aa: CASSHGTGSTDTQYF

clone_size: NA
d_call: NA
j_call: TRBJ2-3
v_call: TRBV20-1
cdr3_length: 11
cdr3_nt: TGCAGTCTACCTGAAACAGATACGCAGTATTTT
cdr3_aa: CSLPETDTQYF

clone_size: few
d_call: NA
j_call: TRBJ2-5
v_call: TRBV4-2
cdr3_length: 13
cdr3_nt: TGTGCCAGCAGCTTGGTTTTCTCAGAGACCCAGTACTTC
cdr3_aa: CASSLVFSETQYF

clone_size: NA
d_call: TRBD2
j_call: TRBJ2-1
v_call: TRBV4-3
cdr3_length: 20
cdr3_nt: TGCGCCAGCAGCCAAGAGCCGCTTTGGCTAGCGGGAGTTTCGCTCAATGAGCAGTTCTTC
cdr3_aa: CASSQEPLWLAGVSLNEQFF

clone_size: few
d_call: NA
j_call: TRBJ2-7
v_call: TRBV6-5
cdr3_length: 13
cdr3_nt: TGTGCCAGCCAAGGTGGGGGAGACCTCGAGCAGTACTTC
cdr3_aa: CASQGGGDLEQYF

clone_size: few
d_call: NA
j_call: TRBJ1-1
v_call: TRBV29-1
cdr3_length: 17
cdr3_nt: TGCAGCGTTGAAGAGGGCCTGGGACGGCAGCTGAACACTGAAGCTTTCTTT
cdr3_aa: CSVEEGLGRQLNTEAFF

clone_size: NA
d_call: TRBD2
j_call: TRBJ2-7
v_call: TRBV28
cdr3_length: 16
cdr3_nt: TGTGCCAGCAGTTTACCCAGCGGGAGTAGTGCCAACGAGCAGTACTTC
cdr3_aa: CASSLPSGSSANEQYF

clone_size: few
d_call: NA
j_call: TRBJ2-7
v_call: TRBV30
cdr3_length: 11
cdr3_nt: TGTGCCTCCTCAGGGATATACGAGCAGTACTTC
cdr3_aa: CASSGIYEQYF

clone_size: few
d_call: NA
j_call: TRBJ1-1
v_call: TRBV4-2
cdr3_length: 15
cdr3_nt: TGTGCCAGCAGCCAAGCCTTACAGGGCAACACTGAAGCTTTCTTT
cdr3_aa: CASSQALQGNTEAFF

clone_size: NA
d_call: NA
j_call: TRBJ1-5
v_call: TRBV30
cdr3_length: 14
cdr3_nt: TGTGCCTGGAGTGTCATCTCAGACAATCAGCCCCAGCATTTT
cdr3_aa: CAWSVISDNQPQHF

clone_size: few
d_call: TRBD1
j_call: TRBJ2-7
v_call: TRBV14
cdr3_length: 13
cdr3_nt: TGTGCCAGCAGCCAGGGACAGCTATACGAGCAGTACTTC
cdr3_aa: CASSQGQLYEQYF

clone_size: few
d_call: TRBD1
j_call: TRBJ1-2
v_call: TRBV7-2
cdr3_length: 15
cdr3_nt: TGTGCCAGCAGCCCGACGACAGGGTCTGGCTATGGCTACACCTTC
cdr3_aa: CASSPTTGSGYGYTF